Below are 24 T cell receptor beta chains sequenced from a single sample in a study of T cell repertoires in cytomegalovirus infection. TCRdb called the reads again in MiXCR, with one record for every CDR3 protein. The sample yields about 450,000 distinct CDR3 sequences, about 33% seen once. The sample was PBMCs. The receptors here all came from a human donor in good health (CMV status not recorded). Some clones in this sample may be carry-over from other donors' samples.

The V call is TRBV19, the J call TRBJ1-5, with 7 bases identical to TRBD1. The CDR3 extends over 16 amino acids. Trimming cost V 2 bases and J 5 bases; bases outside gene matches: 9. Per germline, CDR1 LNHDA and CDR2 SQIVND (reference sequence). The CDR3 coding sequence is TGTGCCAGTAGTATACTAGGGGGCGCGAGGGATCAGCCCCAGCATTTT. This encodes CASSILGGARDQPQHF.

This chain joins TRBV12-3 or TRBV12-4 and TRBJ2-3, with a possible D match to TRBD1 (5 bases). V shed 3 bases and J shed 0 bases, with 10 bases lying between them. The CDR3 totals 15 residues. CDR3 loop: CASSFDSTSTDTQYF. The CDR3 DNA sequence: TGTGCCAGCAGTTTTGACAGTACTAGCACAGATACGCAGTATTTT.

This clonotype was found a few times. V is TRBV7-8 and J is TRBJ2-5, with unresolved D. Between the trimmed V and J ends, which lost 0 bases and 1 base, there was a span of 12 bases. This CDR3 comprises 16 residues. Germline lookup yields CDR1 SGHVS and CDR2 FQNEAQ. The CDR3 coding sequence is TGTGCCAGCAGCTTAGCGGGCGGTTCTGCCCAAGAGACCCAGTACTTC. Translating gives CASSLAGGSAQETQYF.

The chain is built from TRBV29-1 and TRBJ1-1, with D uncertain. Per germline, CDR1 SQVTM and CDR2 ANQGSEA. The ends were cut back, 3 bases at V and 1 base at J, with 12 bases in the middle. CDR3 length equals 14 residues. The CDR3 DNA sequence: TGCAGCGTTGACCCCGAACTCGCGAACACTGAAGCTTTCTTT. It specifies CSVDPELANTEAFF.

The count of this clonotype is one. V usage is TRBV3-1 and J usage is TRBJ1-5, with D perhaps matching TRBD1 (5 bases). This CDR3 spans 13 amino acids. Germline-derived CDR1 and CDR2 are LGHDT and YNNKEL (reference sequence). V lost 4 bases and J lost 7, with 11 bases in between. The CDR3: CASSPTGKQPQHF. As DNA, the CDR3 is TGTGCCAGCAGCCCCACAGGAAAACAGCCCCAGCATTTT.

This clonotype was seen only once. Mismatch with germline at one junction end may stem from a read error. This chain connects TRBV11-3 to TRBJ2-7; 7 bases fit TRBD1. The germline V gene has CDR1 SGHNT and CDR2 YENEEA. The CDR3 has 14 residues. The CDR3 DNA reads TGTGCCAGCAGCTTAGCCGGGACAGATTACGCGCAGTACTTC. This codes for CASSLAGTDYAQYF.

As regards this clonotype: This may stem from a read error, because a much larger clone lies one nucleotide away. This sequence joins TRBV12-3 or TRBV12-4 and TRBJ2-6, with D perhaps being TRBD1 or TRBD2 (5 bases each). CDR3 length: 16 amino acids. With 6 bases removed from V and 0 bases from J, the gap between germline ends came to 12 bases. DNA for the CDR3: TGTGCCAGCAGAAAAACAGGAGGCTCTGGGGCCAACGTCCTGACTTTC. Translating gives CASRKTGGSGANVLTF.

The rearrangement links TRBV12-3 or TRBV12-4 to TRBJ2-3; D gene unclear. This CDR3 has 16 amino acids. V lost 5 bases, J lost 0 bases, and 15 bases lay in between. CDR3 nucleotide sequence: TGTGCCAGCAGTCTCGAGCCAAACCCGAGCACAGATACGCAGTATTTT. Amino acids: CASSLEPNPSTDTQYF.

A remark on this clonotype: This may come from a read error, since a much larger clone is one base off. The CDR3 is CASSHGTGRTDTQYF. CDR3 nucleotides: TGTGCCAGCAGCCACGGGACTGGCCGCACAGATACGCAGTATTTT. This chain joins TRBV7-6 and TRBJ2-3; TRBD2 is a possible D gene (6 bases). Germline V lookup: CDR1 SGHVS, CDR2 FNYEAQ. The CDR3 extends over 15 amino acids. V lost 5 bases and J lost 1, with 13 bases in between.

This chain connects TRBV19 to TRBJ2-3; TRBD1 matches at 9 bases. Per germline, CDR1 LNHDA and CDR2 SQIVND (reference sequence). CDR3 size: 14 residues. Losses at the gene ends were 3 bases for V and 6 bases for J; bases not matched to a gene: 4. CDR3 in DNA: TGTGCCAGTAGTATCTCGACAGGGGGTGATACGCAGTATTTT. Protein: CASSISTGGDTQYF. Combining the CDR3 with reference TRBV19 and TRBJ2-3 gives the whole variable domain DGGITQSPKYLFRKEGQNVTLSCEQNLNHDAMYWYRQDPGQGLRLIYYSQIVNDFQKGDIAEGYSVSREKKESFPLTVTSAQKNPTAFYLCASSISTGGDTQYFGPGTRLTVL.

The chain is built from TRBV14 and TRBJ1-1; D remains unclear. The CDR3 runs to 15 residues. CDR1 and CDR2 (germline): SGHDN, FVKESK. Trimming left V 4 bases short and J 3 bases short, with 15 bases between. This CDR3 is CASSRLEVGHTEAFF. CDR3 nucleotide sequence: TGTGCCAGCAGCCGCCTCGAGGTGGGTCACACTGAAGCTTTCTTT.

V gene TRBV4-3 combines with J gene TRBJ2-1; D perhaps matches TRBD1 (5 bases). Germline V gene data show CDR1 as LGHNA and CDR2 as YSLEER. V shed 0 bases and J shed 10 bases, with 10 bases lying between them. This CDR3 region has 13 residues. The CDR3 coding sequence is TGCGCCAGCAGCCAAGAAGCAGGGTACGAGCAGTTCTTC. It codes for CASSQEAGYEQFF.

This clonotype was recorded at least ten times. The chain couples TRBV12-3 or TRBV12-4 to TRBJ1-5; 8 positions match TRBD1. Trimming took 3 bases from V and 1 from J; bases not matched to a gene: 5. The CDR3 is 16 amino acids. The CDR3 here is CASSFSGGRSNQPQHF. DNA for the CDR3: TGTGCCAGCAGTTTTTCAGGGGGCCGGAGCAATCAGCCCCAGCATTTT.

The chain carries TRBV6-6 and TRBJ1-1, with 9 bases identical to TRBD1. CDR1 is MNHNY and CDR2 is SVGAGI in the germline V gene (reference sequence). The CDR3 is 14 amino acids. V was clipped by 1 base and J by 7 bases; unmatched bases: 4. The CDR3 is CASSYFDRGGEAFF. DNA of the CDR3: TGTGCCAGCAGTTACTTTGACAGGGGGGGTGAAGCTTTCTTT.

This clonotype was seen a handful of times. The rearrangement links TRBV5-6 to TRBJ2-1; 11 bases map to TRBD1. Trimming took 1 base from V and 10 from J; bases not matched to a gene: 7. Germline loops: CDR1 SGHDT, CDR2 YYEEEE. CDR3 size: 15 residues. The CDR3 DNA reads TGTGCCAGCAGCTTGTTCGGACAGGGGGCTGGGGAGCAGTTCTTC. Protein product: CASSLFGQGAGEQFF.

The CDR3 reads CATSETGSEAFF. The CDR3 DNA follows: TGTGCCACCAGTGAGACAGGGAGTGAAGCTTTCTTT. The gene calls are TRBV24-1 and TRBJ1-1; TRBD1 aligns across 7 bases. Germline values: CDR1 KGHDR, CDR2 SFDVKD. With V trimmed by 4 bases and J by 7 bases, 2 bases remained unmatched. CDR3 length: 12 residues.

On this clonotype: The germline gene is not matched at one end of the junction; a read error may be the cause. This chain uses TRBV20-1 with TRBJ2-3, with 10 bases aligning to TRBD2. Germline V gene sequence: CDR1 DFQATT, CDR2 SNEGSKA (reference sequence). The CDR3 is 14 residues long. The CDR3 DNA reads as TGCAGTGCCAGAGCGGGGGGGCCTACAGATACGCAGTATTTT. It is translated as CSARAGGPTDTQYF.

The chain couples TRBV7-2 to TRBJ1-1; D gene uncertain. Germline values: CDR1 SGHTA, CDR2 FQGNSA. The CDR3 has 14 residues. The germline V and J ends were trimmed by 5 bases and 0 bases, with 10 bases remaining between them. The CDR3 bases are TGTGCCAGCAGCCCCTGGGCACTGAACACTGAAGCTTTCTTT. Its protein product is CASSPWALNTEAFF.

This clonotype came up many times. The rearrangement joins TRBV7-8 to TRBJ2-1, with a possible D match to TRBD1 (6 bases). CDR3 length: 17 residues. CDR1 SGHVS and CDR2 FQNEAQ come from the germline V gene. The V and J ends lost 2 bases and 3 bases respectively, with 17 bases between them. CDR3 amino acids: CASSLRGSGASYNEQFF. CDR3 DNA: TGTGCCAGCAGCTTAAGGGGATCAGGGGCCAGCTACAATGAGCAGTTCTTC.

This clonotype is a singleton in its sample. The CDR3 loop reads CASRRLKAGTSGGGGETQYF. The CDR3 DNA reads TGTGCCAGCAGACGATTAAAAGCGGGGACTAGCGGGGGTGGAGGAGAGACCCAGTACTTC. The V call is TRBV6-2 or TRBV6-3, the J call TRBJ2-5; 14 positions match TRBD2. The germline gives CDR1 MNHEY, CDR2 SVGEGT. The trim removed 6 bases at V and 4 bases at J, leaving 19 bases unmatched. The CDR3 runs to 20 residues.

The chain uses TRBV4-1 and TRBJ2-2; a weak D match, TRBD2 (6 bases). From germline, CDR1 is MGHRA and CDR2 YSYEKL. V was pared by 1 base and J by 1 base, with 16 bases between. CDR3 size: 18 residues. This CDR3 is CASSQVLKEGLNTGELFF. Written as DNA, the CDR3 is TGCGCCAGCAGCCAAGTCCTTAAGGAGGGATTGAACACCGGGGAGCTGTTTTTT.

This rearrangement joins TRBV10-3 to TRBJ2-7; no clear D. The length of the CDR3 is 15 residues. Trimming left V 0 bases short and J 1 base short, with 10 bases between. Germline CDR1 is ENHRY and CDR2 is SYGVKD. CDR3 sequence reads: CAISESIGKSYEQYF. CDR3 bases: TGTGCCATCAGTGAGTCGATAGGGAAGTCCTACGAGCAGTACTTC.

The chain employs TRBV4-3 and TRBJ1-1; no definite D call. The CDR3 is 14 residues long. The V and J ends lost 7 bases and 3 bases respectively, with 15 bases between them. Germline lookup yields CDR1 LGHNA and CDR2 YSLEER. The CDR3 DNA is TGCGCCAGCAAACAAGTACGGGGTGACACTGAAGCTTTCTTT. Translating it yields CASKQVRGDTEAFF.

The CDR3 nucleotides read TGTGCCAGCAGCGCGGGCCCTACCCCCACAGATACGCAGTATTTT. As protein: CASSAGPTPTDTQYF. The chain uses TRBV11-3 and TRBJ2-3; TRBD2 might be the D (5 bases). CDR3 size: 15 residues. V gave up 5 bases and J gave up 2 bases, with 14 bases separating them. Germline values: CDR1 SGHNT, CDR2 YENEEA. The full variable domain, completed using reference TRBV11-3 and TRBJ2-3, is EAGVVQSPRYKIIEKKQPVAFWCNPISGHNTLYWYLQNLGQGPELLIRYENEEAVDDSQLPKDRFSAERLKGVDSTLKIQPAELGDSAVYLCASSAGPTPTDTQYFGPGTRLTVL.